The T cell receptor beta chain under discussion was sequenced for a study of CD8+CD57+ T cells in acquired aplastic anemia. Background on the study: Where healthy donors were concerned, CD4+ cells averaged about 11 million reads. Broader study findings: Patients and controls shared about 30 CD8+ CDR3 sequences, which appeared highly expressed in patients and within their immunodominant clones. CD8+ Simpson's diversity did not differ significantly between patients and controls.

J was trimmed by 2 bases and V by 0 bases; bases with no gene match: 3. This CDR3 comprises 16 residues. Germline CDR1 reads SGHRS; CDR2 reads YFSETQ. Genomic DNA constituted the template upon which TCR beta VDJ and CDR3 profiling was performed. Each CDR3 protein is one row after TCRdb ran MiXCR on the reads. The table lists around 130,000 distinct CDR3 sequences, over 45% of them singletons, with 2% to 3% in the top ten. Worth noting for this clonotype: What it binds is not known. One base away lies a much larger clone, so this may be a sequencing read error. The conserved final phenylalanine or tryptophan is absent from the CDR3, which likely points to a read error.

The sequence derives from a human donor in good health, serving as a control. Sequenced sample: sorted CD4+, CD8+, or CD8+CD57+ T cells (not recorded which) from PBMCs. The gene calls are TRBV5-1 and TRBJ2-2; 8 bases agree with TRBD2. The CDR3 reads CASSLGAGANTGELFS. The DNA for the CDR3 is TGCGCCAGCAGCTTGGGAGCGGGGGCCAACACCGGGGAGCTGTTTTCT.